This T cell receptor beta chain was identified during a study of human T cells and chemical hapten exposure. As for the study in general: A 2 cm by 2 cm inner upper arm patch received 2% DPC for sensitization. Whole-study findings and limits: Among expanded TCRs, significantly more large CDR3 similarity clusters formed than among controls. Given that the donors had alopecia, their immune response may differ from that seen in healthy people.

Time point meaning: patch test 3, about 24 weeks after DPC sensitization. Stated treatment: therapeutic diphenylcyclopropenone sensitization with weekly scalp DPC. Note on this clonotype: What it binds is unknown.

Each CDR3 protein gets one entry after TCRdb re-called the RACE reads with MiXCR. The sample holds 150,000 to 200,000 distinct CDR3 sequences, around a quarter seen once. This CDR3 region has 13 residues. Per germline, CDR1 MNHEY and CDR2 SMNVEV (reference sequence). V was shortened by 0 bases and J by 5 bases, with 8 bases between the two germline ends. The chain is built from TRBV27 and TRBJ2-7; D remains unclear. The starting material was whole blood, obtained in connection with sensitization to the hapten diphenylcyclopropenone (DPC). The TCR sequence derives from a woman aged 40-49 years with alopecia areata. Some clones in this sample may be carry-over from other donors' samples. As DNA, the CDR3 is TGTGCCAGCAGTTTATCGGGCGCGCACGAGCAGTACTTC. This encodes CASSLSGAHEQYF.